This passage covers 17 T cell receptor beta chains from one sample sequenced in a study of early T cells in non-severe SARS-CoV-2 infection (dated by TCRdb to 2020 to 2022). The method was 5' RACE. Instrument used: NextSeq 500. TCRdb took the public reads, trimmed them with fastp at Q25, ran MiXCR for clone calling and kept in-frame beta chains. Every entry covers one CDR3 protein and lists the most common genes and DNA from its rows. This sample has tens of thousands of distinct CDR3 sequences in its table, and more than 9% of those were observed once. The top ten hold about 1.7% of the sample. Sequencing was performed on whole blood. The receptors were gathered from an adult who was a healthcare worker with PCR-confirmed SARS-CoV-2 infection or an uninfected control (not recorded which).

V and J are TRBV25-1 and TRBJ2-5; D is ambiguous. The germline gives CDR1 MGHDK, CDR2 SYGVNS. The CDR3 covers 14 residues. V was clipped by 8 bases and J by 4 bases, with 17 bases between them. This CDR3 is CASDDSRFGETQYF. The CDR3 DNA sequence: TGTGCCAGCGACGATTCTCGATTTGGAGAGACCCAGTACTTC.

This clonotype was observed many times. The J gene is TRBJ1-1, the V gene TRBV29-1; maybe TRBD1 (6 bases). The CDR3 extends over 13 amino acids. The V gene lost 0 bases and the J gene lost 8 bases, with 13 bases spanning the gap. In germline, CDR1 is SQVTM, CDR2 ANQGSEA. DNA of the CDR3: TGCAGCGTTGAAGATTTTGGAGGGGGGGAAGCTTTCTTT. Its protein product is CSVEDFGGGEAFF.

This clonotype was detected many times. The chain is built from TRBV18 and TRBJ2-1; the match to TRBD2 covers 8 bases. The CDR3 runs to 19 residues. Germline V CDR1 and CDR2: KGHSH, LQKENI. V was clipped by 3 bases and J by 5 bases; unmatched bases: 18. In DNA, the CDR3 is TGTGCCAGCTCACCCATACCAACCCAGCGGGGGCCTTTGGACAATGAGCAGTTCTTC. The encoded protein is CASSPIPTQRGPLDNEQFF.

In its sample, this clonotype was seen many times. This chain links TRBV20-1 with TRBJ2-7; TRBD1 matches at 11 bases. This CDR3 region has 15 residues. The germline V gene encodes CDR1 DFQATT and CDR2 SNEGSKA (reference sequence). V shed 3 bases and J 3 bases; nucleotides not matched to a gene: 7. CDR3 coding DNA: TGCAGTGCTAGTCCCGGGACAGGGGGACTCTACGAGCAGTACTTC. Amino acids: CSASPGTGGLYEQYF.

This clonotype was seen a handful of times. The chain carries TRBV19 and TRBJ2-7, with TRBD1 matching over 9 bases. The CDR3 totals 16 residues. V was pared by 2 bases and J by 2 bases, with 7 bases of the junction left unmatched. CDR1 and CDR2 from the germline V gene are LNHDA and SQIVND (reference sequence). CDR3 in amino acids: CASSISLGQGPYEQYF. CDR3 sequence (DNA): TGTGCCAGTAGTATATCTCTGGGACAGGGCCCCTACGAGCAGTACTTC.

The genes are TRBV29-1 and TRBJ2-5; no firm D call. CDR3 size: 10 residues. The germline V gene has CDR1 SQVTM and CDR2 ANQGSEA. Trimming took off 3 bases at V and 5 bases at J, with 4 bases between the two ends. This CDR3 reads CSVDWETQYF. The CDR3 coding sequence is TGCAGCGTTGATTGGGAGACCCAGTACTTC.

J is TRBJ2-4 and V is TRBV11-2; TRBD2 is a possible D gene (6 bases). The V and J ends lost 1 base and 0 bases respectively, with 7 bases between them. This CDR3 region has 15 residues. Germline assignment: CDR1 SGHAT and CDR2 FQNNGV. The CDR3 protein is CASSLGGEAKNIQYF. The CDR3 bases are TGTGCCAGCAGCTTAGGGGGGGAAGCCAAAAACATTCAGTACTTC.

There are a few counts of this clonotype. V and J are TRBV20-1 and TRBJ2-3; perhaps TRBD2 as D (5 bases). There are 16 residues in the CDR3. The germline V gene encodes CDR1 DFQATT and CDR2 SNEGSKA (reference sequence). Trimming stripped 0 bases from V and 4 bases from J, with 17 bases between. CDR3 residues: CSARDSTPGIADTQYF. The CDR3 DNA follows: TGCAGTGCTAGAGATTCGACCCCCGGGATCGCAGATACGCAGTATTTT.

The chain combines TRBV20-1 with TRBJ2-7; D gene ambiguous. Germline V CDR1 and CDR2: DFQATT, SNEGSKA (reference sequence). Between the trimmed V and J ends, which lost 5 bases and 2 bases, there was a span of 19 bases. This CDR3 is built from 15 residues. CDR3 in amino acids: CSAYVDRERAYEQYF. CDR3 bases: TGCAGTGCTTACGTGGACCGTGAAAGGGCCTACGAGCAGTACTTC.

As concerns this clonotype: At one end, the junction sequence differs from germline, possibly due to a read error. The chain combines TRBV2 with TRBJ2-5; 7 bases line up with TRBD1. Germline V lookup: CDR1 SNHLY, CDR2 FYNNEI. CDR3 length: 13 amino acids. CDR3 nucleotides: TGTGCCAGCAGAGAAGGGACAGAAGAGACCCAGTACTTC. It yields the protein CASREGTEETQYF.

The gene calls are TRBV7-6 and TRBJ2-1; TRBD2 matches at 12 bases. J was trimmed by 3 bases and V by 4 bases; bases with no gene match: 10. The CDR3 extends over 18 amino acids. The germline V gene has CDR1 SGHVS and CDR2 FNYEAQ. Here the CDR3 DNA reads TGTGCCAGCAGCTCCTACGTGAGGGGACTAGCGGGCTACAATGAGCAGTTCTTC. It codes for CASSSYVRGLAGYNEQFF.

The chain couples TRBV19 to TRBJ2-5, with no clear D. The V gene lost 4 bases and the J gene lost 4 bases, with 4 bases spanning the gap. The CDR3 consists of 11 residues. From germline, CDR1 is LNHDA and CDR2 SQIVND (reference sequence). The CDR3 reads CASSTGETQYF. Here the CDR3 DNA reads TGTGCCAGTAGTACTGGAGAGACCCAGTACTTC.

At least ten counts were recorded for this clonotype. The chain recombines TRBV7-9 with TRBJ2-3, with D tentatively TRBD2 (5 bases). Trimming took off 2 bases at V and 8 bases at J, with 14 bases between the two ends. The CDR3 length is 14 residues. Germline CDR1 reads SEHNR; CDR2 reads FQNEAQ (reference sequence). The CDR3 region has the DNA TGTGCCAGCAGCTTAAGTGACAACGGAGGTACGCAGTATTTT. Its protein product is CASSLSDNGGTQYF.

This clonotype appeared many times. The genes are TRBV20-1 and TRBJ2-3; D might be TRBD1 or TRBD2, each matching 6 bases. Germline CDR1 and CDR2: DFQATT and SNEGSKA (reference sequence). The CDR3 runs to 15 residues. Trimming shortened V by 0 bases and J by 5 bases, and 15 bases separated the two germline ends. Written as DNA, the CDR3 is TGCAGTGCTAGAGATCGGGGGCTTAAGGGAGATACGCAGTATTTT. This sequence encodes CSARDRGLKGDTQYF.

This clonotype has just a few counts. This chain links TRBV6-2 or TRBV6-3 with TRBJ2-1; D remains ambiguous. Trimming pared 10 bases from V and 3 bases from J, leaving 10 bases between. The CDR3 totals 12 residues. CDR1 and CDR2 (germline): MNHEY, SVGEGT. This CDR3 is CATKRDYNEQFF. The CDR3 nucleotides are TGTGCCACCAAACGCGACTACAATGAGCAGTTCTTC.

The rearrangement uses TRBV29-1 and TRBJ2-7; D ambiguous. This CDR3 region has 10 residues. The V end was cut by 6 bases, the J end by 4 bases, with 7 bases between. Looked up from germline, CDR1 is SQVTM and CDR2 is ANQGSEA. In DNA form, the CDR3 reads TGCAGCGTGCAGCCTTACGAGCAGTACTTC. Encoded protein: CSVQPYEQYF.

V gene TRBV6-4 combines with J gene TRBJ1-1; no clear D gene. Trimming cost V 5 bases and J 1 base, with 8 bases left between them. Germline CDR1 is MRHNA and CDR2 is SNTAGT. The length of the CDR3 is 13 residues. The CDR3 region has the DNA TGTGCCAGCAGTTACAAGGAGAACACTGAAGCTTTCTTT. Amino acid sequence: CASSYKENTEAFF.